This TCR beta chain was recorded in a study of cytomegalovirus exposure and HLA in healthy donors. It was with 60 Vbeta and 13 Jbeta primers that the PCR ran. The assay was immunoSEQ multiplex PCR, and TCRdb's table has in-frame clones only and misses some. There are about 160,000 clones in the sample; around four fifths occur only once, and about 1.3% lies in the top ten. V lost 0 bases to trimming and J lost 7 bases; unmatched junction nucleotides: 3. From germline, CDR1 is SGHRS and CDR2 YFSETQ. This CDR3 is 15 amino acids long. The sample was PBMCs. The chain links TRBV5-1 to TRBJ2-2; 10 bases map to TRBD1. The sequence derives from a woman in her 30s in good health and CMV-seronegative. Written as DNA, the CDR3 is TGCGCCAGCAGCTTGGGACAGGGGGCTAGCGGGGAGCTGTTTTTT. Translated, it gives CASSLGQGASGELFF.